This T cell receptor beta chain was captured by sequencing in a study of T cells in Graves' hyperthyroidism and ophthalmopathy. General study findings and limits: Separation of ophthalmopathy from stable hyperthyroidism was achieved by a 13 V-J model. Most clonotypes that expanded in the thyroid above 0.001 also showed up in blood. The model made its ophthalmopathy prediction, and onset followed a median approximately 6 months later.

Amplification of TCR beta CDR3 regions was performed using RNA transcripts as template. First-round RT-PCR targeting the TCR CDR3 was performed with the HTBI primer set. TCRdb fed the multiplex PCR reads into MiXCR, producing one record per CDR3 protein. This sample carries about 320,000 distinct CDR3 sequences, around a sixth of them seen once, and the ten largest clones take approximately 35%. The sample holds many counts of this clonotype. Its antigen is unknown. CDR3 size: 13 residues. In germline, CDR1 is SGHAT, CDR2 FQNNGV. V was clipped by 5 bases and J by 4 bases, with 11 bases between them. Graves' hyperthyroidism qualified as stable when ophthalmopathy did not progress within 18 months.

The chain couples TRBV11-2 to TRBJ1-1; no clear D. Material: blood. The receptor was derived from a man aged 30 to 39 with Graves' hyperthyroidism. DNA for the CDR3: TGTGCCAGCAGCATAGCGGGTTCCACTGAAGCTTTCTTT. This encodes CASSIAGSTEAFF.